The clone carrying this T cell receptor beta chain has more than one count but fewer than ten. Its target is unknown. The PCR contained 60 Vbeta and 13 Jbeta primers. The data were produced by immunoSEQ multiplex PCR, yet TCRdb's version contains in-frame clones alone and is incomplete. Altogether 110,000 to 150,000 clones are present, around 9.6% being singletons, with the ten largest covering 1.8%. CDR3 length: 15 residues. Deletions cut 8 bases from V and 3 bases from J, with 18 bases between. Germline V lookup: CDR1 MNHNS, CDR2 SASEGT. This sample was taken from a study of cytomegalovirus exposure and HLA in healthy donors. Study-level information: Across some 400 genotyped donors, approximately 81% landed in the Caucasian-associated ancestry cluster.

Study-wide points: In vitro data verified a few CMV-associated chains as specific for CMV antigens.

The chain couples TRBV6-1 to TRBJ2-3; D remains unclear. The sequence was collected from a male donor in good health and CMV-seronegative. Sequenced material: PBMCs. The CDR3, as DNA: TGTGCCAGCGTATTAGGCAGGCATGGGACAGATACGCAGTATTTT. This gives the protein CASVLGRHGTDTQYF.